This T cell receptor beta chain stems from a study of blood T cells in healthy people across ages. The second PCR ran roughly 7 to 12 cycles with a sample-barcoded 5' primer and J-beta primers. TCRdb used MiXCR to reprocess the 5' RACE reads, holding one entry per CDR3 protein. The sample records about 560,000 distinct CDR3 sequences, about 25% being singletons. This clonotype was detected a few times. CDR3 length: 15 residues. V lost 4 bases to trimming and J lost 4 bases, with 16 bases between them. Germline-derived CDR1 and CDR2 are LGHDT and YNNKEL (reference sequence). The same data also contributed to another study, on T cells of mothers and their children.

The sequenced material came from blood. The genes are TRBV3-1 and TRBJ1-2; tentative D call: TRBD1 (5 bases). The sequence derives from a boy younger than 10 in good health. CDR3 amino acids: CASSPFIDSRYGYTF. For the CDR3, the DNA is TGTGCCAGCAGCCCGTTTATAGACAGCCGCTATGGCTACACCTTC.